One sample yielded the 7 T cell receptor beta chains listed below, sequenced in a study of radiation and T cells in renal cell carcinoma. Only in-frame clones appear in the TCRdb table, and some are missing; sequencing was by immunoSEQ multiplex PCR. The sample lists tens of thousands of clones, under 90% occurring once. The time point: baseline pretreatment blood. Treatment of the sample: 15 Gy SBRT to primary tumor, nephrectomy 4 weeks later. The sample was blood, taken from a patient whose treatment included radiotherapy and nephrectomy. Source of these receptors: a man aged 55 to 69 with renal cell carcinoma.

The table lists this clone with a few counts. The rearrangement links TRBV4-2 to TRBJ1-1; no reliable D call. This CDR3 comprises 14 residues. CDR1 is LGHNA and CDR2 is YNFKEQ in the germline V gene. The ends were cut back, 0 bases at V and 3 bases at J, with 8 bases in the middle. CDR3 protein: CASSQDWRDTEAFF. Here the CDR3 DNA reads TGTGCCAGCAGCCAAGATTGGAGAGACACTGAAGCTTTCTTT.

This clone appeared many times. The chain's CDR3 is CSVPDPDTQYF. The CDR3 bases are TGCAGCGTCCCGGACCCGGATACGCAGTATTTT. The chain combines TRBV29-1 with TRBJ2-3; D not resolved. In germline, CDR1 is SQVTM, CDR2 ANQGSEA. This CDR3 comprises 11 residues. V lost 6 bases, J lost 6 bases, and 10 bases lay in between.

The genes are TRBV9 and TRBJ2-7; D not certain. The V end lost 4 bases, the J end lost 2 bases, and 13 bases lay between the germline ends. Germline CDR1 and CDR2: SGDLS and YYNGEE. The CDR3 runs 14 residues. DNA for the CDR3: TGTGCCAGCAGCCTGTTGGGCGGTCCCTACGAGCAGTACTTC. Its translation is CASSLLGGPYEQYF.

The chain is built from TRBV28 and TRBJ2-3; D possibly corresponds to TRBD2 (5 bases). There are 12 residues in the CDR3. V was cut by 5 bases and J by 4 bases, with 7 bases left in between. The germline V gene has CDR1 MDHEN and CDR2 SYDVKM. The CDR3 protein is CASSLASDTQYF. In DNA form, the CDR3 reads TGTGCCAGCAGTCTAGCCTCAGATACGCAGTATTTT.

This clone has only one observation. The V and J genes are TRBV2 and TRBJ2-5, with a weak D call TRBD1 (5 bases). In germline, CDR1 is SNHLY, CDR2 FYNNEI. V was cut by 6 bases and J by 5 bases, with 13 bases left in between. This CDR3 is 13 amino acids long. In DNA form, the CDR3 reads TGTGCCAGCAGAGGGGCCAGGCGGGAGACCCAGTACTTC. Translating gives CASRGARRETQYF.

This clone was counted only a few times. This chain joins TRBV9 and TRBJ2-3; TRBD1 or TRBD2 may be the D gene (6 bases each). Germline assignment: CDR1 SGDLS and CDR2 YYNGEE. The CDR3 has 14 amino acids. Trimming shortened V by 7 bases and J by 2 bases, and 14 bases separated the two germline ends. The chain's CDR3 is CASGRGDPTDTQYF. The DNA of the CDR3 is TGTGCCAGCGGTAGGGGGGATCCCACAGATACGCAGTATTTT.

This rearrangement joins TRBV11-2 to TRBJ2-2; maybe TRBD1 (6 bases). The CDR3 extends over 15 amino acids. Germline CDR1 SGHAT, CDR2 FQNNGV. The ends were cut back, 5 bases at V and 1 base at J, with 11 bases in the middle. CDR3 sequence: CASSVRGVNTGELFF. The CDR3, as DNA: TGTGCCAGCAGCGTCAGGGGCGTGAACACCGGGGAGCTGTTTTTT.